Listed below are T cell receptor beta chains from one sample, sequenced in a study of cytomegalovirus exposure and HLA in healthy donors. Assay used: immunoSEQ multiplex PCR; TCRdb lists only in-frame clones, some missing. Seen here are around 350,000 clones, approximately 90% observed once, and the top ten hold roughly 0.83%. The sample was PBMCs. These TCRs come from a young woman in good health and CMV-seronegative. Both conserved end residues are part of each CDR3. Each record gives: V gene, J gene, D gene, clone size, CDR3 DNA, CDR3 protein. D genes are given only for firm matches. Size values are once, few and many counts, or a class for expanded clones, and some rows have none.

TRBV5-1	TRBJ2-1	NA	NA	TGCGCCAGCAGCTCCCCTAGCCCCCGGAGTGAGCAGTTCTTC	CASSSPSPRSEQFF
TRBV28	TRBJ1-2	TRBD1	NA	TGTGCCAGCAGGCCCCCGGGACAGGGGACTTATGGCTACACCTTC	CASRPPGQGTYGYTF
TRBV28	TRBJ1-5	NA	few	TGTGCCAGCAGTCCGCACACAGGGTCCAATCAGCCCCAGCATTTT	CASSPHTGSNQPQHF
TRBV5-4	TRBJ2-5	NA	NA	TGTGCCAGCAGCTGGAGAAGGACTAACAGTCTCCAAGAGACCCAGTACTTC	CASSWRRTNSLQETQYF
TRBV5-1	TRBJ2-3	TRBD2	NA	TGCGCCAGCAGCTTCGGGACTAGCGGGAGTAGTCCCCCCAGGGATACGCAGTATTTT	CASSFGTSGSSPPRDTQYF
TRBV2	TRBJ2-3	TRBD2	NA	TGTGCCAGCACCAACGGGAGGAGCACAGATACGCAGTATTTT	CASTNGRSTDTQYF
TRBV5-1	TRBJ2-2	NA	once	TGCGCCAGTCGGTCCGGCGGTGTGCTGAACACCGGGGAGCTGTTTTTT	CASRSGGVLNTGELFF
TRBV9	TRBJ1-4	NA	few	TGTGCCAGCAGCGCAACAGGAAGGGCGGCCTCTGAAAAACTGTTTTTT	CASSATGRAASEKLFF
TRBV5-1	TRBJ2-1	TRBD2	NA	TGCGCCAGCAGCTCCGAGCCCCTAGCGGGGGGGCGGAATGAGCAGTTCTTC	CASSSEPLAGGRNEQFF
TRBV7-9	TRBJ2-7	NA	NA	TGTGCCAGCACCAAAGGGGTCTCCGAGCAGTACTTC	CASTKGVSEQYF
TRBV29-1	TRBJ2-1	TRBD1	NA	TGCAGCGGATGGACAGGGCACCATGAGCAGTTCTTC	CSGWTGHHEQFF
TRBV2	TRBJ2-5	NA	NA	TGTGCCAGCAGCCGGAGGATTCCACAAGAGACCCAGTACTTC	CASSRRIPQETQYF
TRBV10-2	TRBJ2-1	NA	NA	TGCGCCAGCAGTGAGTCCATGATGGGGAGGTACAATGAGCAGTTCTTC	CASSESMMGRYNEQFF
TRBV5-6	TRBJ2-3	NA	NA	TGTGCCAGCAGCTTGTGGGACATCGGTCTCAGCACAGATACGCAGTATTTT	CASSLWDIGLSTDTQYF
TRBV7-9	TRBJ2-1	NA	NA	TGTGCCAGCAGCTCGATAGGGGGGGTTGTCTACAATGAGCAGTTCTTC	CASSSIGGVVYNEQFF
TRBV18	TRBJ2-3	TRBD1	NA	TGTGCCAGCTCACCACAGGGACAGGGGGCAGATACGCAGTATTTT	CASSPQGQGADTQYF
TRBV9	TRBJ2-3	TRBD2	NA	TGTGCCAGCAGCCCCCTAGCGGGCTATGGCACAGATACGCAGTATTTT	CASSPLAGYGTDTQYF
TRBV21-1	TRBJ2-1	NA	NA	TGTGCCAGCAGCAATCGAACAGTCAAACACAATGAGCAGTTCTTC	CASSNRTVKHNEQFF
TRBV5-1	TRBJ1-1	NA	NA	TGCGCCAGCAGCTACCGAGTGAACACTGAAGCTTTCTTT	CASSYRVNTEAFF
TRBV5-4	TRBJ1-2	NA	NA	TGTGCCAGCAGCTTGGGTGGCCCGGGGGGGGACGCGTCCTATGGCTACACCTTC	CASSLGGPGGDASYGYTF
TRBV19	TRBJ1-5	NA	once	TGTGCCACTAGATCGTCGACAGAACTTTATCAGCCCCAGCATTTT	CATRSSTELYQPQHF
TRBV18	TRBJ2-2	NA	once	TGTGCCAGCTCACCTCCTATATCTACTGCGAACACCGGGGAGCTGTTTTTT	CASSPPISTANTGELFF
TRBV27	TRBJ2-1	NA	NA	TGTGCCAGCAGTCCCGGGGGTCGGCATGAGCAGTTCTTC	CASSPGGRHEQFF
TRBV11-2	TRBJ1-6	NA	NA	TGTGCCAGCAGCTCAACAGGGTCTCCCTATAATTCACCCCTCCACTTT	CASSSTGSPYNSPLHF
TRBV2	TRBJ2-1	NA	NA	TGTGCCAGCAGCCGGAGGGGGCCCCTATACAATGAGCAGTTCTTC	CASSRRGPLYNEQFF
TRBV30	TRBJ1-2	NA	NA	TGTGCCTGGAGTCCAGGGGCCCGATACTATGGCTACACCTTC	CAWSPGARYYGYTF